These 10 T cell receptor beta chains share one sample of origin, sequenced in a study of blood T cell repertoires in COVID-19. Produced via immunoSEQ multiplex PCR; TCRdb's table is partial and in-frame only. The data hold 150,000 to 200,000 clones, with approximately 84% observed a single time. Sequenced material: peripheral blood. The origin of the receptors is a man aged 18-30 years with active or convalescent COVID-19.

The V gene is TRBV5-1, the J gene TRBJ1-6; TRBD1 is a possible D gene (6 bases). This CDR3 spans 16 amino acids. Looked up from germline, CDR1 is SGHRS and CDR2 is YFSETQ. Trimming took 0 bases from V and 8 from J, leaving 15 bases between them. CDR3 protein: CASSLDPGAGDSPLHF. DNA for the CDR3: TGCGCCAGCAGCTTGGACCCAGGGGCAGGTGATTCACCCCTCCACTTT. Full variable domain (outside the CDR3, taken from reference TRBV5-1 and TRBJ1-6): KAGVTQTPRYLIKTRGQQVTLSCSPISGHRSVSWYQQTPGQGLQFLFEYFSETQRNKGNFPGRFSGRQFSNSRSEMNVSTLELGDSALYLCASSLDPGAGDSPLHFGNGTRLTVT.

The chain recombines TRBV4-1 with TRBJ2-3; 9 bases fit TRBD1. Germline CDR1 MGHRA, CDR2 YSYEKL. The CDR3 is 15 amino acids. V shed 2 bases, J shed 3 bases, and the junction held 3 bases outside the gene matches. This CDR3 reads CASSQFGTGTDTQYF. CDR3 nucleotides: TGCGCCAGCAGCCAATTTGGGACAGGGACAGATACGCAGTATTTT.

The chain employs TRBV7-2 and TRBJ2-3, with 11 bases matching TRBD2. The CDR3 consists of 17 residues. The J segment lost 0 bases and the V segment lost 4 bases, leaving 6 bases of the junction unmatched. The V gene's germline CDR1 is SGHTA and CDR2 FQGNSA. The CDR3 sequence: CASSSIIAGGSTDTQYF. The DNA for the CDR3 is TGTGCCAGCAGCTCAATCATAGCGGGAGGGAGCACAGATACGCAGTATTTT.

This chain links TRBV7-6 with TRBJ2-3; no firm D call. The CDR3 spans 14 residues. Germline V gene lookup returns CDR1 SGHVS and CDR2 FNYEAQ. Trimming removed 0 bases at V and 2 bases at J, with 6 bases between. This CDR3 is CASSLAEFTDTQYF. The CDR3 DNA sequence: TGTGCCAGCAGCTTAGCGGAGTTCACAGATACGCAGTATTTT.

The rearrangement uses TRBV2 and TRBJ2-4, with 7 bases that match TRBD1. CDR3 length: 15 amino acids. V was clipped by 6 bases and J by 0 bases; unmatched bases: 5. Germline loops: CDR1 SNHLY, CDR2 FYNNEI. The CDR3 coding sequence is TGTGCCAGCAGGCCACAGGGGTTAGCCAAAAACATTCAGTACTTC. Protein sequence: CASRPQGLAKNIQYF.

This clone was seen a handful of times. This sequence joins TRBV3-1 (or the pseudogene TRBV3-2) and TRBJ2-7, with D possibly being TRBD1 (5 bases). Trimming stripped 0 bases from V and 6 bases from J, with 12 bases between. The CDR3 spans 14 residues. Germline V gives CDR1 LGHDT, CDR2 YNNKEL (reference sequence). The CDR3 sequence: CASSQDPQGSEQYF. The DNA of the CDR3 is TGTGCCAGCAGCCAAGATCCCCAGGGTTCCGAGCAGTACTTC.

This chain links TRBV5-4 with TRBJ2-7; TRBD2 matches 7 bases. Trimming at V came to 5 bases and at J to 0 bases, leaving 11 bases not matched to a gene. The germline CDR1 and CDR2 sequences are SGHNT and YYREEE (reference sequence). The CDR3 contains 16 residues. The CDR3 region has the DNA TGTGCCAGCAGAACCGAGCTAGCGGCAAGCTCCTACGAGCAGTACTTC. Translation: CASRTELAASSYEQYF.

J is TRBJ2-2 and V is TRBV6-4, with D perhaps TRBD2 (6 bases). Germline assignment: CDR1 MRHNA and CDR2 SNTAGT. V shed 3 bases and J shed 4 bases, with 9 bases lying between them. The CDR3 length is 14 residues. CDR3 region: CASSDSGGTGELFF. CDR3 in DNA: TGTGCCAGCAGTGATAGCGGAGGCACCGGGGAGCTGTTTTTT.

This clone was detected once. V usage is TRBV6-6 and J usage is TRBJ1-5; D possibly corresponds to TRBD1 (6 bases). The length of the CDR3 is 16 residues. Germline CDR1 MNHNY, CDR2 SVGAGI (reference sequence). The V end lost 5 bases, the J end lost 0 bases, and 14 bases lay between the germline ends. The CDR3 sequence is CASSPWTAYSNQPQHF. CDR3 in DNA: TGTGCCAGCAGTCCGTGGACAGCCTATAGCAATCAGCCCCAGCATTTT.

The table lists this clone with a few counts. The chain links TRBV11-1 to TRBJ2-4; tentative D call: TRBD1 (5 bases). The CDR3 contains 15 residues. Germline loops: CDR1 SGHAT, CDR2 FQDESV (reference sequence). The V gene lost 5 bases and the J gene lost 0 bases, with 11 bases spanning the gap. For the CDR3, the DNA is TGTGCCAGCAGCCGGACATACCTAGCCAAAAACATTCAGTACTTC. Translating gives CASSRTYLAKNIQYF. The full variable domain, rest sourced from reference TRBV11-1 and TRBJ2-4, is EAEVAQSPRYKITEKSQAVAFWCDPISGHATLYWYRQILGQGPELLVQFQDESVVDDSQLPKDRFSAERLKGVDSTLKIQPAELGDSAMYLCASSRTYLAKNIQYFGAGTRLSVL.